This T cell receptor beta chain was retrieved from a study of beta chain features in type 1 diabetes. Whole-study findings and limits: Type 1 diabetes patients had moderately but significantly shorter TCRB CDR3s in all four CD4+ subsets. Although PCR might favor shorter templates, it would do so equally in patients and controls. Patients' naive, central memory and regulatory TCRB repertoires appeared more alike than those of healthy donors.

The whole isolated RNA underwent reverse transcription, so sequencing captured expressed TCRB transcripts. Only in-frame clones appear in the TCRdb table, and some are missing; sequencing was by immunoSEQ multiplex PCR. The sample includes some 52,000 clones, roughly 41% of them seen just once. Trimming removed 1 base from V and 2 bases from J, with 12 bases in between. Per germline, CDR1 SGHTA and CDR2 FQGNSA. The CDR3 totals 16 residues. A remark on this clone: Its antigen remains unknown.

The chain couples TRBV7-2 to TRBJ2-4, with D tentatively TRBD2 (5 bases). The TCR sequence derives from a man under 40 with type 1 diabetes. Source material: Tregs from blood. The CDR3 here is CASSLESTNSKNIQYF. The CDR3 bases are TGTGCCAGCAGCTTAGAGTCGACTAATTCCAAAAACATTCAGTACTTC.